These T cell receptor beta chains were read from a single sample in a study of blood T cell repertoires in COVID-19. Clones were sequenced by immunoSEQ multiplex PCR, and TCRdb holds only the in-frame ones, with some missing. The data contain roughly 170,000 clones, roughly four fifths of them singletons. The sequenced sample consisted of peripheral blood. The receptors stem from a human donor in a cohort sampled during active COVID-19. Both conserved end residues are trimmed from each CDR3.

V gene	J gene	CDR3 protein
TRBV19	TRBJ2-2	ASSLGQLMTNTGELF
TRBV5-4	TRBJ1-3	ASSLDSSGNTIY
TRBV11-1	TRBJ2-7	ASSLYRAWEQY
TRBV4-1	TRBJ2-7	ASSQGTGYYEQY
TRBV18	TRBJ1-2	ASSPGQGYGYT
TRBV7-3	TRBJ1-1	ASSPRGRTEAF
TRBV25-1	TRBJ2-3	ASSEFSGGATTDTQY
TRBV9	TRBJ2-1	ASSVQGSYNEQF
TRBV4-1	TRBJ2-7	ASSQPGQGNEQY
TRBV6-5	TRBJ2-7	ASSYTRQALEQY
TRBV15	TRBJ2-7	ATSVRDSLSYEQY
TRBV5-1	TRBJ2-7	ASSSTGQGRNEQY
TRBV5-5	TRBJ1-1	ASNKRENTEAF
TRBV4-1	TRBJ2-1	ASSQEGTRGGGNEQF
TRBV12-5	TRBJ1-1	ASGLAIRGVTEAF
TRBV5-4	TRBJ2-7	ASSLSNREYEQY
TRBV2	TRBJ2-5	ASSVASGGIQTQY
TRBV7-6	TRBJ2-6	ATGSGANVLT
TRBV14	TRBJ1-2	ASARGSNYGYT
TRBV27	TRBJ2-7	ASSASSYEQY
TRBV9	TRBJ1-1	ASSVVEGGTEAF
TRBV19	TRBJ2-2	ASSILQGAAGELF
TRBV4-2	TRBJ2-7	ASSQEGQGASYEQY
TRBV6-5	TRBJ1-5	ASSTTSGDQPQH
TRBV7-3	TRBJ2-6	ASSFPPGQGPGANVLT
TRBV9	TRBJ1-2	ASSVGLGQLYGYT
TRBV9	TRBJ2-3	ASTRTGASTDTQY
TRBV3-1/TRBV3-2	TRBJ1-1	ASSQSTGTGPVTF
TRBV29-1	TRBJ2-5	SVEGTGGETQY
TRBV4-1	TRBJ2-1	ASSQASVAGEPNEQF
TRBV19	TRBJ2-7	ASSIGRGLYYEQY
TRBV19	TRBJ1-2	ASSMKAVYGYT
TRBV19	TRBJ2-1	ASSIGAASGLKDEQF
TRBV18	TRBJ1-2	ASSRDRAGYGYT
TRBV6-5	TRBJ1-2	ASSYGQYSNYGYT
TRBV12-3/TRBV12-4	TRBJ1-1	ASSFSGSTEAF
TRBV2	TRBJ2-1	ASSEALLAGEQF
TRBV19	TRBJ2-6	ASSKRQTYSGANVLT
TRBV15	TRBJ2-5	ATSPGVETQY
TRBV30	TRBJ1-6	AWSPYSGQAKGLGYNSPLH
TRBV5-1	TRBJ2-1	ASSLVGVGNEQF
TRBV5-1	TRBJ2-5	ASSLRTSGGEQETQY
TRBV2	TRBJ2-5	ASSETREETQY
TRBV6-4	TRBJ1-1	ASSEGAGMNTEAF
TRBV5-1	TRBJ1-1	ASSFRGTEAF
TRBV3-1/TRBV3-2	TRBJ1-6	ASSQDYPNTYNSPLH
TRBV5-1	TRBJ2-7	ASSSGLAGKEY
TRBV4-2	TRBJ1-4	ASSQDLGGGNEKLF